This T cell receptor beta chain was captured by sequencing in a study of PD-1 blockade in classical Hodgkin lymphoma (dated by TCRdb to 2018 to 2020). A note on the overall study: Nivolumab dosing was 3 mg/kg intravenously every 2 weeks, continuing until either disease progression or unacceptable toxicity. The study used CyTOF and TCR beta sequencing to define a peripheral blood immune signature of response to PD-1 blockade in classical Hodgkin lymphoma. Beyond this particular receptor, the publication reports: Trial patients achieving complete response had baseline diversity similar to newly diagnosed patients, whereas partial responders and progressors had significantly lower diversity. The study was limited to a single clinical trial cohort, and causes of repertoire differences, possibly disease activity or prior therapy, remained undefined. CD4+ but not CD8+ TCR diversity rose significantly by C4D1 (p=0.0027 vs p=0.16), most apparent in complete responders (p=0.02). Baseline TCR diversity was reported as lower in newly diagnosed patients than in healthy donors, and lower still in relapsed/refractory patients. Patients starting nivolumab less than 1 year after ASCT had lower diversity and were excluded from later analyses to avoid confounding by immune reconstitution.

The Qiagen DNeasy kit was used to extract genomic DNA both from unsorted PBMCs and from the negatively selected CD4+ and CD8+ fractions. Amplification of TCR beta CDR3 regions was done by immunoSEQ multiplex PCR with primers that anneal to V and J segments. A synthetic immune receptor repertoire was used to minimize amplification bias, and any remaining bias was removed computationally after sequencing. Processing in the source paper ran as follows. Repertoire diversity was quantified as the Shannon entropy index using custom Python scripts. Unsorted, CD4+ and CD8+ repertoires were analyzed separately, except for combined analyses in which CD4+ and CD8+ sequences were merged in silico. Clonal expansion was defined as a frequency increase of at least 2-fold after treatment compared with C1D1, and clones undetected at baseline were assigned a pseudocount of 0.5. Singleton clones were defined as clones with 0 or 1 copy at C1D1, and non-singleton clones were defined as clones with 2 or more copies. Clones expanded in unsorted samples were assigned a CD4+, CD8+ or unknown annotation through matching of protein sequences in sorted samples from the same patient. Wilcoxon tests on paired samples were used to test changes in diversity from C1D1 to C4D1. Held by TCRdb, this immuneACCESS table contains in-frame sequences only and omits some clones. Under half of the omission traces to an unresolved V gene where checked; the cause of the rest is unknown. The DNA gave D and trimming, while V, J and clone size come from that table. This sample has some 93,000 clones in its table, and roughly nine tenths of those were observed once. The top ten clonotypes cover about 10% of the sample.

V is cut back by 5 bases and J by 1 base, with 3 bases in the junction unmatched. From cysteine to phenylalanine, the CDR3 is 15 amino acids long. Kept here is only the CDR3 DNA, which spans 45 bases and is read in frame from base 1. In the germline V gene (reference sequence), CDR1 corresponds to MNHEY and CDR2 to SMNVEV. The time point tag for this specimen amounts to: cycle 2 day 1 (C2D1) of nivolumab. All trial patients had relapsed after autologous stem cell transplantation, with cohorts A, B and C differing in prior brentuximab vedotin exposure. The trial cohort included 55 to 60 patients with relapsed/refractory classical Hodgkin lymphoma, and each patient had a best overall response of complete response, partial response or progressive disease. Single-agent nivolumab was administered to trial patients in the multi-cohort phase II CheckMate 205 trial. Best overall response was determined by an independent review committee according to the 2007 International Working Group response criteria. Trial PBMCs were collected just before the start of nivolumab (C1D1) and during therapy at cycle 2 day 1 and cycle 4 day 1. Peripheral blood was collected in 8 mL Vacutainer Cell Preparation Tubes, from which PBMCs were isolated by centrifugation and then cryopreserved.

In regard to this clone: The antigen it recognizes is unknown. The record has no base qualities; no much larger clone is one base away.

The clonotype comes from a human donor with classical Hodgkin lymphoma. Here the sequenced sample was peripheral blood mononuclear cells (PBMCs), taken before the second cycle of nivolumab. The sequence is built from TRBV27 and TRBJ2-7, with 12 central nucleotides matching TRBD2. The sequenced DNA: TGTGCCAGCAGTGAACTAGCGGGGGGATCCTACGAGCAGTACTTC. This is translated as CASSELAGGSYEQYF.